This T cell receptor (beta chain) was identified during a study of shared clonotypes between healthy human individuals. The CDR3 loop spans 13 amino acids. Between the trimmed V and J ends, which lost 0 bases and 7 bases, there was a span of 10 bases. The germline gives CDR1 MNHEY, CDR2 SMNVEV (reference sequence). CD45RO-negative, CCR7-selected cells formed the naive CD8 fraction, which excluded terminally differentiated effector memory CD45RA+ cells. The healthy adult donors were HIV-negative and reported no recent acute infections or vaccinations. TCRdb keeps only in-frame clones here, not all; method: immunoSEQ multiplex PCR. In the table there are around 610,000 clones, 96% of which are singletons.

The sequencing input was naive CD8+ T cells sorted from blood. The sequence derives from a woman aged 30 to 39 in good health. The chain has TRBV27 and TRBJ2-7; tentatively, D is TRBD1 or TRBD2 (5 bases each). The CDR3 DNA sequence: TGTGCCAGCAGTTTATCGATTTGGGGGGAGCAGTACTTC. It specifies CASSLSIWGEQYF.